This entry lists 6 T cell receptor beta chains sequenced from one sample in a study of radiation and T cells in renal cell carcinoma. Sequenced by immunoSEQ multiplex PCR; TCRdb stores in-frame clones only, minus some. The sample holds 130,000 or so clones; approximately 82% are singletons and the top ten take around 21%. Described time point: baseline pretreatment blood. The treatment denotes: 15 Gy SBRT to primary tumor, nephrectomy 4 weeks later. The specimen was blood, collected from a patient whose treatment included radiotherapy and nephrectomy. Source of these receptors: a woman in her forties or fifties with renal cell carcinoma.

The J gene is TRBJ2-7, the V gene TRBV28; D gene ambiguous. Germline V gives CDR1 MDHEN, CDR2 SYDVKM. Trimming cost V 5 bases and J 3 bases, with 8 bases left between them. The CDR3 covers 12 residues. Here the CDR3 DNA reads TGTGCCAGCAGTCCCGGCTACTACGAGCAGTACTTC. Its translation is CASSPGYYEQYF.

This chain uses TRBV18 with TRBJ1-1, with a weak D call TRBD1 (6 bases). Germline CDR1 reads KGHSH; CDR2 reads LQKENI. The length of the CDR3 is 14 residues. V lost 3 bases and J 0 bases, leaving 8 bases between the germline ends. DNA of the CDR3: TGTGCCAGCTCACCCAGGGGCCTGAACACTGAAGCTTTCTTT. Translating gives CASSPRGLNTEAFF. Variable domain in full (rest from reference TRBV18 and TRBJ1-1): NAGVMQNPRHLVRRRGQEARLRCSPMKGHSHVYWYRQLPEEGLKFMVYLQKENIIDESGMPKERFSAEFPKEGPSILRIQQVVRGDSAAYFCASSPRGLNTEAFFGQGTRLTVV.

This clone was detected only a few times. The chain links TRBV4-2 to TRBJ1-4; 7 bases fit TRBD1. The length of the CDR3 is 15 residues. Germline assignment: CDR1 LGHNA and CDR2 YNFKEQ. The V and J ends lost 2 bases and 8 bases, in that order; junction bases with no gene match: 8. The CDR3 nucleotides are TGTGCCAGCAGCCAATCGGCCGGGACAGTGGAAAAACTGTTTTTT. Its translation is CASSQSAGTVEKLFF.

The V gene is TRBV28, the J gene TRBJ2-7, with D hard to call. Trimming left V 3 bases short and J 3 bases short, with 12 bases between. CDR3 length: 14 residues. Germline V gene lookup returns CDR1 MDHEN and CDR2 SYDVKM. The CDR3 DNA sequence: TGTGCCAGCAGTTTTATCGACGGGTTCTACGAGCAGTACTTC. Protein product: CASSFIDGFYEQYF.

The chain combines TRBV5-1 with TRBJ1-1; 9 bases agree with TRBD1. In germline, CDR1 is SGHRS, CDR2 YFSETQ. Unmatched junction bases numbered 11, after V lost 3 bases and J lost 5 bases. The CDR3 runs to 16 residues. CDR3 amino acids: CASSSDRGTGLTEAFF. In nucleotides, the CDR3 is TGCGCCAGCAGCTCTGACCGGGGGACAGGGTTGACTGAAGCTTTCTTT.

The chain carries TRBV27 and TRBJ2-7; 9 nucleotides agree with TRBD2. This CDR3 is 13 amino acids long. J was trimmed by 2 bases and V by 6 bases; bases with no gene match: 2. Germline CDR1 is MNHEY and CDR2 is SMNVEV (reference sequence). Here the CDR3 DNA reads TGTGCCAGCAGCCCTAGCGGGACCTACGAGCAGTACTTC. Translation gives CASSPSGTYEQYF.